The entry below gives a single T cell receptor beta chain sequence along with its context. The data were produced by immunoSEQ multiplex PCR, yet TCRdb's version contains in-frame clones alone and is incomplete. The sample shows 200,000 to 250,000 clones, 75% to 85% of them seen only once. This sample stems from a study of blood T cell repertoires in COVID-19. Overall study: COVID-19 samples from acute and convalescent phases originated in the United States, Italy and Spain.

The V and J ends lost 0 bases and 3 bases respectively, with 12 bases between them. From germline, CDR1 is SGHNT and CDR2 YYREEE (reference sequence). CDR3 length: 15 amino acids. J is TRBJ1-1 and V is TRBV5-4; possible D gene TRBD1, 6 bases. Sequenced input: peripheral blood. The receptor was derived from a woman in her forties or fifties with acute or convalescent COVID-19. CDR3 region: CASSLARGRDTEAFF. The CDR3 nucleotides are TGTGCCAGCAGCTTGGCCAGGGGCCGGGACACTGAAGCTTTCTTT.